Listed here is a single T cell receptor (beta chain). This record comes from a study of blood T cell repertoires in COVID-19. On the study more broadly: Spain, Italy and the United States supplied samples that represented acute and convalescent COVID-19. The cDNA or gDNA used as material had been derived from T cells, B-cell-depleted T cells, or PBMCs.

One Seattle source followed patients from active infection through their disease course. The length of the CDR3 is 15 residues. V shed 6 bases, J shed 4 bases, and the junction held 9 bases outside the gene matches. The germline CDR1 and CDR2 sequences are LNHDA and SQIVND (reference sequence). Repertoires were generated with immunoSEQ multiplex PCR, while TCRdb's copy carries only in-frame clones and drops some. The top ten clones hold about 27% of a sample with tens of thousands of clones, approximately 85% of them seen once. The receptor's source is a woman aged 80 or older with COVID-19, enrolled during active disease. Material: peripheral blood. The V gene is TRBV19, the J gene TRBJ1-2; 9 bases fit TRBD1. The CDR3 DNA reads TGTGCCAGTAGCGAGCCGGGACAGGGAACCTATGGCTACACCTTC. The encoded protein is CASSEPGQGTYGYTF. The whole variable domain, remainder taken from reference TRBV19 and TRBJ1-2, is DGGITQSPKYLFRKEGQNVTLSCEQNLNHDAMYWYRQDPGQGLRLIYYSQIVNDFQKGDIAEGYSVSREKKESFPLTVTSAQKNPTAFYLCASSEPGQGTYGYTFGSGTRLTVV.